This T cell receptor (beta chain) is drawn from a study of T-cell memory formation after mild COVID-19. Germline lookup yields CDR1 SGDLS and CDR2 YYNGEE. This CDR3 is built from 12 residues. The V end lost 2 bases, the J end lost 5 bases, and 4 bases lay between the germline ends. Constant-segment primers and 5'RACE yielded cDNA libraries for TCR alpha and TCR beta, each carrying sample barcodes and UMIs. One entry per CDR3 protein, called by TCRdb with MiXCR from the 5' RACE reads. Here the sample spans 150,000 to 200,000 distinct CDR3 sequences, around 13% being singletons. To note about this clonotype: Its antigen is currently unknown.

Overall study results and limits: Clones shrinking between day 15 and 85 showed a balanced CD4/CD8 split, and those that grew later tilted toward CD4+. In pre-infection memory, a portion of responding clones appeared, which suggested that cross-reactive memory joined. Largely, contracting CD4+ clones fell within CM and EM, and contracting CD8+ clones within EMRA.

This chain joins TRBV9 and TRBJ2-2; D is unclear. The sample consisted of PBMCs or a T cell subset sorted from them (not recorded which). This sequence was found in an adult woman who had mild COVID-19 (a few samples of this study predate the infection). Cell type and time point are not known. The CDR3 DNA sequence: TGTGCCAGCAGCGTCAGAACCGGGGAGCTGTTTTTT. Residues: CASSVRTGELFF. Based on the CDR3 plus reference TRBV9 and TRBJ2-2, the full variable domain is DSGVTQTPKHLITATGQRVTLRCSPRSGDLSVYWYQQSLDQGLQFLIQYYNGEERAKGNILERFSAQQFPDLHSELNLSSLELGDSALYFCASSVRTGELFFGEGSRLTVL.